The TCR beta chain under discussion was sequenced for a study of shared clonotypes between healthy human individuals. CD45RO negativity and positive selection for CCR7 defined naive CD8 cells, a population that excluded terminally differentiated effector memory CD45RA+ cells. Assay execution took place at the deep level. Generated by immunoSEQ multiplex PCR, the TCRdb table keeps only in-frame clones and is missing some. Of millions of clones in the sample, about 95% were seen once. CDR1 is MNHEY, CDR2 SMNVEV, per germline (reference sequence). Germline trimming cut 5 bases from V and 0 bases from J; bases unmatched to any gene: 14. The CDR3 covers 19 residues.

Material: naive CD8+ T cells sorted from blood. The rearrangement links TRBV27 to TRBJ2-3; 10 bases line up with TRBD2. This TCR was sampled from a man between 18 and 35 years old in good health. Here the CDR3 reads CASSPTFPPSGGSTDTQYF. In nucleotides, the CDR3 is TGTGCCAGCAGTCCAACATTCCCCCCTAGCGGGGGTAGCACAGATACGCAGTATTTT.